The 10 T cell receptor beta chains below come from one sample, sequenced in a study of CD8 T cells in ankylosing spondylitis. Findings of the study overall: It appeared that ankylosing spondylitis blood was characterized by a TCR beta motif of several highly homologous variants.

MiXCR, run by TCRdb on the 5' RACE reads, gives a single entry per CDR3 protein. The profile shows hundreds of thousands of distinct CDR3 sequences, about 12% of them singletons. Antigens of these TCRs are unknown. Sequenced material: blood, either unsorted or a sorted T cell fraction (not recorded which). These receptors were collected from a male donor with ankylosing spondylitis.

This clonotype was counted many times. Here the CDR3 reads CASTLAGESEQFF. The CDR3 bases are TGTGCCAGCACTCTAGCGGGGGAAAGTGAGCAGTTCTTC. The chain carries TRBV28 and TRBJ2-1, with 10 bases fitting TRBD2. V lost 7 bases, J lost 9 bases, and 6 bases stayed unmatched. Germline CDR1 MDHEN, CDR2 SYDVKM. The CDR3 consists of 13 residues.

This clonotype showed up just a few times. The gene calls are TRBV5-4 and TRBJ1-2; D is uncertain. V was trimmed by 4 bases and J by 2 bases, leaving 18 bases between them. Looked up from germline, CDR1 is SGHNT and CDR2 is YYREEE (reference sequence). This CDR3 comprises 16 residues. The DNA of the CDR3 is TGTGCCAGCAGCCTGAATCCCAGTGGGAAGAACTATGGCTACACCTTC. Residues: CASSLNPSGKNYGYTF.

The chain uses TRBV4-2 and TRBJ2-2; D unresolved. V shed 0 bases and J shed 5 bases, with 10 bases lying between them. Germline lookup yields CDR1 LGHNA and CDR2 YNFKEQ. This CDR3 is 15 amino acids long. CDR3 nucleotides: TGTGCCAGCAGCCAAGAAAAAATAGGGACCGGGGAGCTGTTTTTT. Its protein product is CASSQEKIGTGELFF.

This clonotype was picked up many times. In DNA form, the CDR3 reads TGTGCCACCAGTGATTGGGTTCCGGGCCAGGTTGAGCAGTTCTTC. This translates into CATSDWVPGQVEQFF. This chain connects TRBV24-1 to TRBJ2-1; D is unresolved. V shed 2 bases and J shed 9 bases, with 16 bases lying between them. Germline lookup yields CDR1 KGHDR and CDR2 SFDVKD. There are 15 residues in the CDR3.

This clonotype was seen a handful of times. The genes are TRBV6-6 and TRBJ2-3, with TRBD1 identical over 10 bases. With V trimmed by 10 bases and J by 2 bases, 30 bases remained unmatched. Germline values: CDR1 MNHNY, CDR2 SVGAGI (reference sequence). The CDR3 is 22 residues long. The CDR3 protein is CATNPGQGTPSPVSIVTDTQYF. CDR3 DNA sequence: TGTGCCACGAATCCGGGACAGGGGACCCCAAGCCCCGTTTCTATCGTCACAGATACGCAGTATTTT.

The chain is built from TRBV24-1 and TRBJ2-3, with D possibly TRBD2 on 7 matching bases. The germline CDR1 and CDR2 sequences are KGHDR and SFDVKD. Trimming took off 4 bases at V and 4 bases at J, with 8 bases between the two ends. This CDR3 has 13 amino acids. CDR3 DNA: TGTGCCACCAGTGACGGGGGGCCAGATACGCAGTATTTT. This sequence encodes CATSDGGPDTQYF.

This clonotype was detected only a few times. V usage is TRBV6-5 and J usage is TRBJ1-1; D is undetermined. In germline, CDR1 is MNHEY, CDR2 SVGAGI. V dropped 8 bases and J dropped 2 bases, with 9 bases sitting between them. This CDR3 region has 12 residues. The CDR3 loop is CASHVPNTEAFF. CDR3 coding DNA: TGTGCCAGCCACGTCCCTAACACTGAAGCTTTCTTT.

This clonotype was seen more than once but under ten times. The CDR3 region has the DNA TGTGCCAGCAGCTACAGCTACAGGGCTTTATCATACAATGAGCAGTTCTTC. Amino acids: CASSYSYRALSYNEQFF. The chain carries TRBV7-9 and TRBJ2-1, with D tentatively TRBD1 (6 bases). CDR1 and CDR2 (germline): SEHNR, FQNEAQ (reference sequence). V was pared by 4 bases and J by 4 bases, with 20 bases between. This CDR3 has 17 amino acids.

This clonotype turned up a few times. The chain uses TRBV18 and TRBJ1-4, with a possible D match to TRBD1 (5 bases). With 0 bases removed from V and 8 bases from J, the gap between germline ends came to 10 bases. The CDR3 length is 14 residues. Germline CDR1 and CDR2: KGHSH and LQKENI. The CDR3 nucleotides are TGTGCCAGCTCACCACCGACAGTTGCGGAAAAACTGTTTTTT. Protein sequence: CASSPPTVAEKLFF.

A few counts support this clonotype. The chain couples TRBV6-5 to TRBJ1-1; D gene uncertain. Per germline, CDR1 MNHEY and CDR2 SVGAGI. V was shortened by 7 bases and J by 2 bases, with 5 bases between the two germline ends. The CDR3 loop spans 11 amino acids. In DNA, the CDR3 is TGTGCCAGCAACTCTAACACTGAAGCTTTCTTT. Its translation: CASNSNTEAFF.